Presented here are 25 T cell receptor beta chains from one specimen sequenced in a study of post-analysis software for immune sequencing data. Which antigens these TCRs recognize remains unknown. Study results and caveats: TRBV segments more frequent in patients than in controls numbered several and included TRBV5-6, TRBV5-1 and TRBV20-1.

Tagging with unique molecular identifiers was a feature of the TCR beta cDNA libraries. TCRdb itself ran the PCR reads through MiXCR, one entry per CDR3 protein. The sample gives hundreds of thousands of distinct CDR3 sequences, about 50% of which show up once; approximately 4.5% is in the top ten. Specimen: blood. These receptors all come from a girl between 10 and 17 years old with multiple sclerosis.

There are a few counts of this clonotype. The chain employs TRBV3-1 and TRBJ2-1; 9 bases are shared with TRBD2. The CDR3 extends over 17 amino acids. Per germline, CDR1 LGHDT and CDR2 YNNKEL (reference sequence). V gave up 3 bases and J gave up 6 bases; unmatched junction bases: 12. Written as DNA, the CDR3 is TGTGCCAGCAGCCACCAGCTTTTAGCGGGGGAGGCCAATGAGCAGTTCTTC. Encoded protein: CASSHQLLAGEANEQFF.

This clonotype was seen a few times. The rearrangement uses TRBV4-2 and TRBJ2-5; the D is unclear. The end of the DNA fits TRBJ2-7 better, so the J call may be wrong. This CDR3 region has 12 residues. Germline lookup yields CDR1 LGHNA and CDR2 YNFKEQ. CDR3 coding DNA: TGTGCCAGCAGTCACCCGACCCACGAGCAGTACTTC. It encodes CASSHPTHEQYF.

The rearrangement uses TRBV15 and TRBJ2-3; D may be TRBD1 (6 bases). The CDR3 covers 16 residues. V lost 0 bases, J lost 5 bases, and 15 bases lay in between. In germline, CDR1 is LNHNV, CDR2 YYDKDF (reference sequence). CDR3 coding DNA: TGTGCCACCAGCAGAGATAGGCACAGGGTGTTAGATACGCAGTATTTT. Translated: CATSRDRHRVLDTQYF. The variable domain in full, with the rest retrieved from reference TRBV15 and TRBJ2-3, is DAMVIQNPRYQVTQFGKPVTLSCSQTLNHNVMYWYQQKSSQAPKLLFHYYDKDFNNEADTPDNFQSRRPNTSFCFLDIRSPGLGDTAMYLCATSRDRHRVLDTQYFGPGTRLTVL.

CDR3 in amino acids: CSAREGVPQETQYF. The DNA for the CDR3 is TGCAGTGCTAGAGAGGGGGTTCCACAGGAGACCCAGTACTTC. The chain couples TRBV20-1 to TRBJ2-5; D possibly matches TRBD1 or TRBD2 (5 bases each). V was shortened by 0 bases and J by 5 bases, with 13 bases between the two germline ends. Per the germline V gene, CDR1 is DFQATT and CDR2 is SNEGSKA (reference sequence). The CDR3 length is 14 residues.

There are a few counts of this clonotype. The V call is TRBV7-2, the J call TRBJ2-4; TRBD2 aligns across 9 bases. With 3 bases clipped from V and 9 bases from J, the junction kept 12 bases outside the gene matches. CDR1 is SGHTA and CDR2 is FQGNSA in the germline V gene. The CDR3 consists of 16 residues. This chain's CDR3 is CASSFSPGLAGVIQYF. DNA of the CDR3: TGTGCCAGCAGCTTCTCGCCGGGACTAGCAGGAGTCATTCAGTACTTC.

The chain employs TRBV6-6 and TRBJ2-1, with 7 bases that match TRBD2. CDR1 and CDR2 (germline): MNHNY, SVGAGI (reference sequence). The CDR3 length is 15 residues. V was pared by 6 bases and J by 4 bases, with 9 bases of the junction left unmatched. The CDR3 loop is CASSRLAGEYNEQFF. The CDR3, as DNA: TGTGCCAGCAGCCGCCTGGCGGGGGAATACAATGAGCAGTTCTTC.

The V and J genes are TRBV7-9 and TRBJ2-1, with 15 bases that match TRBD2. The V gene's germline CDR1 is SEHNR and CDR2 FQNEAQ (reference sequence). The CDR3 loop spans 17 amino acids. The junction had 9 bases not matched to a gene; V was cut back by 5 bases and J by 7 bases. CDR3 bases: TGTGCCAGCAGCCCAGGGACTAGCGGGAGGCCCGGTAATGAGCAGTTCTTC. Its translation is CASSPGTSGRPGNEQFF.

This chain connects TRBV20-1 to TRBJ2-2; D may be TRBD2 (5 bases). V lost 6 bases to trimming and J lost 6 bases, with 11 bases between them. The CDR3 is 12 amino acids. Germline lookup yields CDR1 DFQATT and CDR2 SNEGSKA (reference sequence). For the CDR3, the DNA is TGCAGTGCGGAGAGGGAGTCCGGGGAGCTGTTTTTT. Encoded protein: CSAERESGELFF.

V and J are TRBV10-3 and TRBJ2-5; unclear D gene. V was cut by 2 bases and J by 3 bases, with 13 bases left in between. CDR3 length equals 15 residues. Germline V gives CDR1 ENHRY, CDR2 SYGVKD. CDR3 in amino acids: CAISEESGGKETQYF. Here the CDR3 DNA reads TGTGCCATCAGTGAGGAGTCGGGCGGTAAAGAGACCCAGTACTTC.

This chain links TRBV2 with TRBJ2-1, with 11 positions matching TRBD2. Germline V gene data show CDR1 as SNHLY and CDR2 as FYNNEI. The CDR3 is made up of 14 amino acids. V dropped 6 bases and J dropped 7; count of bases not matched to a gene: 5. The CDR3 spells CASRGLAVGNEQFF. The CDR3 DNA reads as TGTGCCAGCAGGGGACTAGCGGTGGGGAATGAGCAGTTCTTC.

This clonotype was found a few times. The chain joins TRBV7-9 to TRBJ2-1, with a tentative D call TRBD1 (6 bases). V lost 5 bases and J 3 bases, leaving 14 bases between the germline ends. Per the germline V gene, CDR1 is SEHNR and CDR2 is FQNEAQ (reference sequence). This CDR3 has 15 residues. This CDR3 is CASSETGFVYNEQFF. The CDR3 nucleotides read TGTGCCAGCAGCGAAACAGGGTTCGTCTACAATGAGCAGTTCTTC.

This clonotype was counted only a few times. This CDR3 is CSVDRAETQYF. Here the CDR3 DNA reads TGCAGCGTGGACAGGGCGGAGACCCAGTACTTC. V is TRBV29-1 and J is TRBJ2-7; 8 bases line up with TRBD1. Gene TRBJ2-5 matches the end of the DNA better, so the J call may be wrong. The CDR3 length is 11 residues. Germline loops: CDR1 SQVTM, CDR2 ANQGSEA.

The CDR3, as DNA: TGTGCCAGCAGTTTCCTCGGGACCGTGACAGATACGCAGTATTTT. It translates to CASSFLGTVTDTQYF. V usage is TRBV27 and J usage is TRBJ2-3; D tentatively reads TRBD1 or TRBD2 (5 bases each). Trimming removed 3 bases from V and 3 bases from J, with 13 bases in between. Germline CDR1 is MNHEY and CDR2 is SMNVEV (reference sequence). CDR3 length: 15 residues.

The chain's CDR3 is CATSSLTQGALGGYTF. The CDR3 bases are TGTGCCACCAGCAGCCTAACTCAGGGAGCCCTCGGTGGCTACACCTTC. The chain couples TRBV15 to TRBJ1-2, with D possibly TRBD1 on 5 matching bases. CDR1 LNHNV and CDR2 YYDKDF come from the germline V gene (reference sequence). The CDR3 extends over 16 amino acids. Trimming pared 3 bases from V and 7 bases from J, leaving 21 bases between.

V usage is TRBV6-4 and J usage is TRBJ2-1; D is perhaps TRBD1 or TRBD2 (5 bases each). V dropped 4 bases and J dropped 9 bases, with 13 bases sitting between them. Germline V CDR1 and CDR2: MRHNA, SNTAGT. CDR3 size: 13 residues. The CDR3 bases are TGTGCCAGCAGTGGGGACGGCTACGGTGAGCAGTTCTTC. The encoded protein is CASSGDGYGEQFF.

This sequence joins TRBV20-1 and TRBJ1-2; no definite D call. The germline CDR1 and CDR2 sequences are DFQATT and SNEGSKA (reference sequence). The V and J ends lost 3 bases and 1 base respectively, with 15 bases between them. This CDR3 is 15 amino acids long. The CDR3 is CSARDHMILNYGYTF. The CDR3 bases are TGCAGTGCTAGGGACCATATGATACTTAACTATGGCTACACCTTC.

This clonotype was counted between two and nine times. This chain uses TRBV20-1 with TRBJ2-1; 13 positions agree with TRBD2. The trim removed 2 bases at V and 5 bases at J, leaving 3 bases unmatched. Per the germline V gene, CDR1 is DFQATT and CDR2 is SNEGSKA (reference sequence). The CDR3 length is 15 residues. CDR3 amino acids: CSARSGTSGNNEQFF. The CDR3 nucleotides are TGCAGTGCTAGATCCGGGACTAGCGGGAACAATGAGCAGTTCTTC.

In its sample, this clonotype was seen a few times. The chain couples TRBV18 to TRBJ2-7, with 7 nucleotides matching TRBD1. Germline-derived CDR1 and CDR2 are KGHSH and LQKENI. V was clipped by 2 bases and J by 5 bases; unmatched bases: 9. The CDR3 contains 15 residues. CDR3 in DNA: TGTGCCAGCTCACCAGTCTTCAGGGGGTCCGACGAGCAGTACTTC. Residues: CASSPVFRGSDEQYF.

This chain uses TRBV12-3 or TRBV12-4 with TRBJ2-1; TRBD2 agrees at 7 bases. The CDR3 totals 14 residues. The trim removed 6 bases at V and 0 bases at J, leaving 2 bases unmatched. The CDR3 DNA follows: TGTGCCAGCAGAAGCGGGGTCTCCTACAATGAGCAGTTCTTC. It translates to CASRSGVSYNEQFF.

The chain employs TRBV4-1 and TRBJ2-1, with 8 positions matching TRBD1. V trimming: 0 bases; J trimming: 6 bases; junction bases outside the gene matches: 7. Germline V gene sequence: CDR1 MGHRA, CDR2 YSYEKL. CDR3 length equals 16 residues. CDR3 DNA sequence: TGCGCCAGCAGCCAAGAGGGCAGGGGGCGGATCAATGAGCAGTTCTTC. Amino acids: CASSQEGRGRINEQFF.

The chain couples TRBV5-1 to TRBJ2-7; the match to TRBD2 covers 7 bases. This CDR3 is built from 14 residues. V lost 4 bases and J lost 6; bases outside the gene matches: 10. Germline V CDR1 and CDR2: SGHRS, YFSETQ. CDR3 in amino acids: CASSDRDYRIEQYF. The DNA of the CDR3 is TGCGCCAGCAGCGACCGGGACTACCGTATCGAGCAGTACTTC.

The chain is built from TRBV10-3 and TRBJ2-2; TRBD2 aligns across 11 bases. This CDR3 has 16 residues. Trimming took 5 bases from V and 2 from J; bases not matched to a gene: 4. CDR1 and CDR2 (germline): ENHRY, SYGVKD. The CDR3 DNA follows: TGTGCCATCAGTCTGACTAGCGGGAAAAACACCGGGGAGCTGTTTTTT. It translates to CAISLTSGKNTGELFF.

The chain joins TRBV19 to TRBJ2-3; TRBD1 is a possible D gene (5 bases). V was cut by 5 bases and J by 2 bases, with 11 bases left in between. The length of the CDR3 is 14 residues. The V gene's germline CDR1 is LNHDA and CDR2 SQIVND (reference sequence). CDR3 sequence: CASSSAGLTDTQYF. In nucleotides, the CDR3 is TGTGCCAGTAGTTCGGCAGGGCTCACAGATACGCAGTATTTT.

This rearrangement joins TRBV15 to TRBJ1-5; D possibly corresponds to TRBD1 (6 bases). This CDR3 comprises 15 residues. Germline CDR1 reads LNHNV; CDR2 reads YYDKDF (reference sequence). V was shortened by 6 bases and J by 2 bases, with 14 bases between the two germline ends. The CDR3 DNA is TGTGCCACCAGGGACAGTTTTCTGGGCAATCAGCCCCAGCATTTT. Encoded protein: CATRDSFLGNQPQHF.

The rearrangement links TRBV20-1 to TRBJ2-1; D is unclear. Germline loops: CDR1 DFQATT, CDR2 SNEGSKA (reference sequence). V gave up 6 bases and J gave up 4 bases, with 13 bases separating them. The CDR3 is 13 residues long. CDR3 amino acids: CSAQDRSYNEQFF. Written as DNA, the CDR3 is TGCAGTGCGCAAGATCGGAGTTACAATGAGCAGTTCTTC.